The source of this T cell receptor beta chain is a study of T cells in Graves' hyperthyroidism and ophthalmopathy. Study-wide points: Most thyroid clonotypes that were expanded above 0.001 also turned up in blood.

RNA transcripts were the template for amplifying TCR beta CDR3 regions. The HTBI primer set was used in a first-round RT-PCR of the TCR CDR3. TCRdb redid the calling of the multiplex PCR reads with MiXCR, one entry per CDR3 protein. In the table there are under 400,000 distinct CDR3 sequences, approximately 14% of which are singletons. Clinical symptoms, serum thyroxine, TRAb, thyroid ultrasound and orbital computed tomography established diagnosis. This clonotype has at least ten counts. Antigen specificity is unknown. Trimming stripped 0 bases from V and 5 bases from J, with 4 bases between. The CDR3 is 12 amino acids. Germline CDR1 reads SGDLS; CDR2 reads YYNGEE.

The chain has TRBV9 and TRBJ2-3; D is unresolved. Sequenced: blood. The TCR originated in a woman aged 18-35 years with Graves' hyperthyroidism that later progressed to Graves' ophthalmopathy. CDR3 sequence reads: CASSVGEDTQYF. The CDR3, as DNA: TGTGCCAGCAGCGTAGGGGAAGATACGCAGTATTTT.